The source of this T cell receptor (beta chain) is a study of T cells in Graves' hyperthyroidism and ophthalmopathy. These patients, aged 18 to 65, had recently diagnosed hyperthyroidism lasting under 2 months. Fresh peripheral blood, 8 to 10 ml, was the source of the PBMCs. In regard to this clonotype: This may be a read error, as it is one base from a much larger clone.

Regions amplified from RNA transcripts were the TCR beta CDR3 regions. During a first-round RT-PCR of the TCR CDR3, the HTBI primer set was used. Each CDR3 protein is one row after TCRdb ran MiXCR on the multiplex PCR reads. Of roughly 380,000 distinct CDR3 sequences in the sample, roughly an eighth were seen once. Germline V gene sequence: CDR1 KGHSH, CDR2 LQKENI. The CDR3 has 14 amino acids. Trimming took off 5 bases at V and 5 bases at J, with 15 bases between the two ends. The rearrangement joins TRBV18 to TRBJ2-5, with D unclear. The sequencing sample was made of blood. This receptor was identified in a woman younger than 35 with Graves' hyperthyroidism. CDR3 amino acids: CASSTPSLDETQYF. CDR3 nucleotides: TGTGCCAGCTCAACTCCGTCGCTCGACGAGACCCAGTACTTC.